These 30 T cell receptor beta chains share one sample of origin, sequenced in a study of blood T cell repertoires in COVID-19. TCRdb's table, derived via immunoSEQ multiplex PCR, lists solely in-frame clones and lacks some. The data show under 200,000 clones, almost 85% seen once. Sequenced: PBMCs or T cells enriched from blood (not recorded which). Receptors were obtained from a man aged 45-65 years who had recovered from COVID-19.

The chain uses TRBV13 and TRBJ1-2; TRBD1 matches 10 bases. The trim removed 5 bases at V and 8 bases at J, leaving 5 bases unmatched. The CDR3 has 13 amino acids. Germline V gene data show CDR1 as PRHDT and CDR2 as FYEKMQ (reference sequence). Written as DNA, the CDR3 is TGTGCCAGCAGCCTCCGGGACAGGGGCGGCTACACCTTC. Translating gives CASSLRDRGGYTF.

This chain links TRBV7-9 with TRBJ1-1, with TRBD1 identical over 8 bases. Germline CDR1 reads SEHNR; CDR2 reads FQNEAQ (reference sequence). The CDR3 covers 16 residues. Trimming removed 6 bases from V and 3 bases from J; junction bases left unmatched: 12. The CDR3 DNA follows: TGTGCCAGCAGGCCAGAAGCTACAGGGGGATACACTGAAGCTTTCTTT. It is translated as CASRPEATGGYTEAFF.

V and J are TRBV29-1 and TRBJ2-7, with a possible D match to TRBD1 (5 bases). The V and J ends lost 8 bases and 4 bases respectively, with 15 bases between them. Germline CDR1 is SQVTM and CDR2 is ANQGSEA. There are 12 residues in the CDR3. The CDR3 is CSRSGQNYEQYF. The DNA of the CDR3 is TGCAGCCGGTCAGGGCAGAATTACGAGCAGTACTTC.

This chain links TRBV28 with TRBJ2-5; tentative D call: TRBD1 (6 bases). Germline-derived CDR1 and CDR2 are MDHEN and SYDVKM. V was pared by 7 bases and J by 2 bases, with 11 bases between. The CDR3 is 13 residues long. For the CDR3, the DNA is TGTGCCAGCAAAAGAGGGGGACAAGAGACCCAGTACTTC. This translates into CASKRGGQETQYF.

The chain carries TRBV5-1 and TRBJ2-3, with a weak D call TRBD2 (6 bases). The germline V gene has CDR1 SGHRS and CDR2 YFSETQ. The CDR3 is made up of 15 amino acids. V lost 5 bases and J 0 bases, leaving 13 bases between the germline ends. The CDR3 region is CASRLGTQSTDTQYF. The DNA for the CDR3 is TGCGCCAGCAGACTCGGGACTCAAAGCACAGATACGCAGTATTTT.

The sample holds a few counts of this clone. V is TRBV7-9 and J is TRBJ2-3; possibly TRBD2 for D (6 bases). Per germline, CDR1 SEHNR and CDR2 FQNEAQ (reference sequence). There are 15 residues in the CDR3. V gave up 5 bases and J gave up 5 bases, with 17 bases separating them. The CDR3 region is CASSTARGEGDTQYF. The CDR3 region has the DNA TGTGCCAGCAGCACGGCGCGGGGTGAGGGAGATACGCAGTATTTT.

The chain joins TRBV28 to TRBJ2-1; the match to TRBD2 covers 11 bases. V lost 3 bases, J lost 9 bases, and 10 bases stayed unmatched. The V gene's germline CDR1 is MDHEN and CDR2 SYDVKM. The CDR3 consists of 16 residues. The CDR3 here is CASSFSLQGLAGEQFF. Here the CDR3 DNA reads TGTGCCAGCAGTTTCTCCCTGCAAGGACTAGCGGGTGAGCAGTTCTTC.

This clone was detected only once. The CDR3 DNA reads TGTGCCTGGAGTGGGATGGGACAGACGACTTTAGCCAAAAACATTCAGTACTTC. It yields the protein CAWSGMGQTTLAKNIQYF. The genes are TRBV30 and TRBJ2-4, with 7 bases lining up with TRBD1. Per the germline V gene, CDR1 is GTSNPN and CDR2 is SVGIG (reference sequence). V lost 1 base and J lost 0; bases outside the gene matches: 12. The CDR3 loop spans 18 amino acids.

The chain combines TRBV9 with TRBJ2-5; a weak D match, TRBD1 (5 bases). Germline V gene sequence: CDR1 SGDLS, CDR2 YYNGEE. V was cut by 2 bases and J by 3 bases, with 11 bases left in between. The CDR3 loop spans 14 amino acids. CDR3 DNA: TGTGCCAGCAGCGTGGGTGACAGTAAAGAGACCCAGTACTTC. It encodes CASSVGDSKETQYF.

V usage is TRBV18 and J usage is TRBJ1-1; D remains ambiguous. V was pared by 3 bases and J by 2 bases, with 4 bases between. Looked up from germline, CDR1 is KGHSH and CDR2 is LQKENI. The CDR3 runs 12 residues. The CDR3 region has the DNA TGTGCCAGCTCACCCCCAAACACTGAAGCTTTCTTT. Protein sequence: CASSPPNTEAFF.

The chain carries TRBV7-8 and TRBJ2-1, with TRBD2 matching over 13 bases. The CDR3 has 16 residues. The junction had 9 bases not matched to a gene; V was cut back by 5 bases and J by 8 bases. CDR1 is SGHVS and CDR2 is FQNEAQ in the germline V gene. The CDR3 DNA reads as TGTGCCAGCAGCCTCCGGACTAGCGGGGGCAAGGATGAGCAGTTCTTC. Protein: CASSLRTSGGKDEQFF.

This rearrangement joins TRBV7-6 to TRBJ2-3, with unresolved D. V shed 5 bases and J shed 4 bases, with 16 bases lying between them. This CDR3 spans 15 amino acids. Germline V gene sequence: CDR1 SGHVS, CDR2 FNYEAQ. The CDR3 region has the DNA TGTGCCAGCAGCGTCGGCGCTGGAGTCGCAGATACGCAGTATTTT. Protein sequence: CASSVGAGVADTQYF.

This chain joins TRBV19 and TRBJ2-3; TRBD2 matches 9 bases. The V gene end was trimmed by 1 base and the J gene end by 9 bases; junction bases not matched to a gene: 5. Germline CDR1 reads LNHDA; CDR2 reads SQIVND (reference sequence). There are 14 residues in the CDR3. The CDR3 reads CASSIALAGLTQYF. Here the CDR3 DNA reads TGTGCCAGTAGTATAGCCCTAGCGGGGCTCACGCAGTATTTT.

The V call is TRBV5-1, the J call TRBJ1-1, with no clear D. The CDR3 covers 13 residues. The germline gives CDR1 SGHRS, CDR2 YFSETQ. Trimming shortened V by 4 bases and J by 3 bases, and 10 bases separated the two germline ends. The CDR3 here is CASSISPYTEAFF. CDR3 nucleotides: TGCGCCAGCAGCATCTCCCCCTACACTGAAGCTTTCTTT.

The chain recombines TRBV6-5 with TRBJ1-2; weak D call: TRBD1 (6 bases). The ends were cut back, 7 bases at V and 0 bases at J, with 12 bases in the middle. CDR3 length: 14 amino acids. The germline gives CDR1 MNHEY, CDR2 SVGAGI. CDR3 amino acids: CASTQDSTNYGYTF. The CDR3 coding sequence is TGTGCCAGCACCCAGGACAGTACTAACTATGGCTACACCTTC.

The chain combines TRBV28 with TRBJ1-5, with D possibly being TRBD1 (5 bases). CDR3 length: 14 residues. CDR1 is MDHEN, CDR2 SYDVKM, per germline. Trimming shortened V by 3 bases and J by 3 bases, and 9 bases separated the two germline ends. The CDR3, as DNA: TGTGCCAGCAGTTTTATGACAGTCAATCAGCCCCAGCATTTT. Its protein product is CASSFMTVNQPQHF.

The chain links TRBV3-1 (or the pseudogene TRBV3-2) to TRBJ2-3; 9 bases are shared with TRBD2. V gave up 4 bases and J gave up 2 bases; unmatched junction bases: 4. Germline CDR1 and CDR2: LGHDT and YNNKEL (reference sequence). This CDR3 region has 15 residues. CDR3 loop: CASSPGLALTDTQYF. Written as DNA, the CDR3 is TGTGCCAGCAGCCCGGGACTAGCTCTCACAGATACGCAGTATTTT.

V gene TRBV6-5 combines with J gene TRBJ2-1; 9 bases are a match to TRBD2. The V and J ends lost 6 bases and 6 bases, in that order; junction bases with no gene match: 6. This CDR3 is 14 amino acids long. Looked up from germline, CDR1 is MNHEY and CDR2 is SVGAGI. The CDR3 nucleotides read TGTGCCAGCAGAGCAGGGACTAGCCGCAATGAGCAGTTCTTC. Protein product: CASRAGTSRNEQFF.

This clone came up once. The CDR3 DNA is TGTGCCATAGAGGGAGGGACTAGCTACAATGAGCAGTTCTTC. Protein product: CAIEGGTSYNEQFF. The chain employs TRBV6-6 and TRBJ2-1, with 8 nucleotides matching TRBD2. V lost 10 bases, J lost 3 bases, and 8 bases stayed unmatched. Looked up from germline, CDR1 is MNHNY and CDR2 is SVGAGI (reference sequence). This CDR3 contains 14 residues.

This clone was seen only a few times. This chain connects TRBV5-4 to TRBJ2-5; 7 bases match TRBD2. Germline CDR1 reads SGHNT; CDR2 reads YYREEE (reference sequence). CDR3 length: 15 residues. The ends lost 6 bases at V and 4 bases at J; junction bases unmatched: 12. Here the CDR3 DNA reads TGTGCCAGCACCATGGGGGGGAGAGGTCGAGAGACCCAGTACTTC. Protein: CASTMGGRGRETQYF.

The chain is built from TRBV7-2 and TRBJ2-3, with D perhaps matching TRBD1 (5 bases). The length of the CDR3 is 14 residues. The germline V gene encodes CDR1 SGHTA and CDR2 FQGNSA. V lost 8 bases to trimming and J lost 4 bases, with 16 bases between them. The CDR3 spells CASQTGLGADTQYF. CDR3 DNA: TGTGCCAGCCAGACGGGTTTAGGGGCAGATACGCAGTATTTT. Filled out from reference TRBV7-2 and TRBJ2-3, the complete variable domain reads GAGVSQSPSNKVTEKGKDVELRCDPISGHTALYWYRQSLGQGLEFLIYFQGNSAPDKSGLPSDRFSAERTGGSVSTLTIQRTQQEDSAVYLCASQTGLGADTQYFGPGTRLTVL.

This chain connects TRBV29-1 to TRBJ2-3; unclear D gene. The ends were cut back, 8 bases at V and 1 base at J, with 16 bases in the middle. Per the germline V gene, CDR1 is SQVTM and CDR2 is ANQGSEA. The length of the CDR3 is 14 residues. Here the CDR3 reads CSIVKPQGTDTQYF. For the CDR3, the DNA is TGCAGCATTGTAAAGCCCCAGGGCACAGATACGCAGTATTTT.

The chain carries TRBV5-1 and TRBJ2-3; 7 bases agree with TRBD2. V lost 4 bases, J lost 3 bases, and 8 bases stayed unmatched. This CDR3 has 15 amino acids. Germline V gene data show CDR1 as SGHRS and CDR2 as YFSETQ. DNA of the CDR3: TGCGCCAGCAGCATCCAAGCAGCGGGGACAGATACGCAGTATTTT. It codes for CASSIQAAGTDTQYF.

V and J are TRBV29-1 and TRBJ1-5, with 7 bases identical to TRBD1. The CDR3 sequence is 12 residues long. CDR1 SQVTM and CDR2 ANQGSEA come from the germline V gene. V shed 6 bases and J 3 bases; nucleotides not matched to a gene: 2. The CDR3: CSVGQPNQPQHF. DNA for the CDR3: TGCAGCGTGGGACAGCCCAATCAGCCCCAGCATTTT.

This clone was observed a few times. This chain joins TRBV9 and TRBJ2-2, with unresolved D. Per the germline V gene, CDR1 is SGDLS and CDR2 is YYNGEE. The CDR3 is 13 residues long. Trimming removed 3 bases from V and 6 bases from J, with 9 bases in between. CDR3 sequence: CASSGYGAGELFF. The CDR3 bases are TGTGCCAGCAGCGGGTATGGAGCCGGGGAGCTGTTTTTT.

V usage is TRBV18 and J usage is TRBJ2-6; no clear D. The CDR3 runs to 15 residues. Germline CDR1 KGHSH, CDR2 LQKENI. Trimming stripped 0 bases from V and 0 bases from J, with 3 bases between. Here the CDR3 reads CASSPPLSGANVLTF. The CDR3 bases are TGTGCCAGCTCACCACCACTCTCTGGGGCCAACGTCCTGACTTTC.

The chain has TRBV28 and TRBJ2-7; D possibly corresponds to TRBD1 (5 bases). Trimming pared 3 bases from V and 4 bases from J, leaving 16 bases between. From germline, CDR1 is MDHEN and CDR2 SYDVKM. This CDR3 comprises 15 residues. CDR3 bases: TGTGCCAGCAGTTTCCCCGGACAAGGACGGTACGAGCAGTACTTC. It codes for CASSFPGQGRYEQYF.

The genes are TRBV28 and TRBJ1-3; 7 nucleotides line up with TRBD1. V shed 4 bases and J 3 bases; nucleotides not matched to a gene: 9. CDR3 length: 16 residues. CDR1 and CDR2 (germline): MDHEN, SYDVKM. CDR3 nucleotides: TGTGCCAGCAGTTCCGGAGACAGGGTTTATGGAAACACCATATATTTT. Translating it yields CASSSGDRVYGNTIYF.

The chain recombines TRBV25-1 with TRBJ2-1; possibly TRBD1 for D (7 bases). Germline CDR1 and CDR2: MGHDK and SYGVNS. V was cut by 7 bases and J by 5 bases, with 15 bases left in between. The CDR3 extends over 14 amino acids. The CDR3 reads CASKGAGGNNEQFF. Written as DNA, the CDR3 is TGTGCCAGCAAGGGGGCAGGGGGGAACAATGAGCAGTTCTTC.

The chain links TRBV4-1 to TRBJ1-6; D perhaps matches TRBD1 (6 bases). This CDR3 spans 17 amino acids. V dropped 1 base and J dropped 6 bases, with 16 bases sitting between them. CDR1 MGHRA and CDR2 YSYEKL come from the germline V gene. The CDR3 loop is CASSQAPDSRSNSPLHF. CDR3 DNA sequence: TGCGCCAGCAGCCAAGCCCCGGACAGCCGTTCTAATTCACCCCTCCACTTT.